The 4 T cell receptor beta chains given below trace back to one sample, sequenced in a study of T cell changes during pregnancy in multiple sclerosis (dated by TCRdb to the late 2010s). Library creation used the immunoSEQ multiplex PCR assay. TCRdb holds this immuneACCESS table with in-frame rearrangements only. Some clones are missing; in checked studies, unresolved V genes explain under half, and the rest has no known cause. The sample table lists about 36,000 clones, approximately 90% of them with a count of one. Jointly, the top ten make up about 7% of the sample. The sequencing used CD8+ T cells from peripheral blood mononuclear cells, collected in the third trimester of pregnancy. The origin of the receptors is a female donor with multiple sclerosis, enrolled in a pregnancy study.

The J gene is TRBJ2-1, the V gene TRBV6-5; 7 nucleotides align to TRBD1. Germline CDR1 MNHEY, CDR2 SVGAGI. V was clipped by 1 base and J by 6 bases; unmatched bases: 6. The CDR3 spans 15 residues. The CDR3 DNA is TGTGCCAGCAGTTACTTCCTACAGGGGAGCAATGAGCAGTTCTTC. Amino acids: CASSYFLQGSNEQFF.

This clone was found once. The chain combines TRBV4-1 with TRBJ2-3; D unclear. The germline V and J ends were trimmed by 1 base and 6 bases, with 14 bases remaining between them. Germline V gives CDR1 MGHRA, CDR2 YSYEKL. The CDR3 sequence is 15 residues long. This CDR3 is CASSQGVISADTQYF. CDR3 nucleotides: TGCGCCAGCAGCCAAGGAGTGATATCAGCGGATACGCAGTATTTT.

The chain is built from TRBV19 and TRBJ2-5; TRBD2 agrees at 8 bases. V trimming: 3 bases; J trimming: 6 bases; junction bases outside the gene matches: 6. The CDR3 extends over 14 amino acids. CDR1 and CDR2 from the germline V gene are LNHDA and SQIVND (reference sequence). The CDR3 DNA is TGTGCCAGTAGTATGAGCGGGGGAGCGAAGACCCAGTACTTC. Amino acids: CASSMSGGAKTQYF.

The chain combines TRBV9 with TRBJ2-1; no clear D. Germline CDR1 reads SGDLS; CDR2 reads YYNGEE. Trimming took off 4 bases at V and 10 bases at J, with 21 bases between the two ends. The CDR3 runs to 15 residues. CDR3 in DNA: TGTGCCAGCAGCCCAACCCCGGGTCGCCGTTACGAGCAGTTCTTC. This sequence encodes CASSPTPGRRYEQFF.